This T cell receptor beta chain is from a study of T cells in Graves' hyperthyroidism and ophthalmopathy. V was clipped by 6 bases and J by 15 bases; unmatched bases: 6. The CDR3 contains 11 residues. The germline V gene encodes CDR1 SGHRS and CDR2 YFSETQ. This clonotype was observed a few times. Amplified TCR beta CDR3 regions came from RNA transcripts. Carried out on the TCR CDR3, a first-round RT-PCR used the HTBI primer set. TCRdb reprocessed the multiplex PCR reads via MiXCR and lists one record per CDR3 protein. The table lists 400,000 or so distinct CDR3 sequences, more than 14% of them singletons. Individuals with ophthalmopathy presented a Clinical Activity Score of at least 3, a NOSPECS grade of at least 4 and a duration under 3 months.

The sample comprised blood. The TCR was taken from a woman in her 30s with Graves' ophthalmopathy. The rearrangement joins TRBV5-1 to TRBJ2-1, with 10 bases aligning to TRBD1. CDR3 in amino acids: CASMTGTGVFF. The CDR3 DNA is TGCGCCAGCATGACTGGGACAGGGGTGTTCTTC.